The rows below give T cell receptor beta chains drawn from one sample of a study of PD-L1 blockade in urothelial cancer. Data came from immunoSEQ multiplex PCR; TCRdb stores just in-frame clones and leaves some out. The table lists about 43,000 clones, more than 75% of them singletons. Sample: PBMCs, taken around atezolizumab (anti-PD-L1) treatment. The receptors were gathered from a woman aged 60-70 years with urothelial cancer. Each CDR3 is given with its conserved first and last residue. A D gene is named only where the DNA matches it firmly. Where a row states a size, it is once, few, many or the class of an expanded clone; other rows omit it.

D gene: TRBD1
clone size: NA
V gene: TRBV9
J gene: TRBJ2-2
CDR3 protein: CASSVVVGQGTGELFF
CDR3 DNA: TGTGCCAGCAGCGTAGTAGTTGGACAGGGGACCGGGGAGCTGTTTTTT

D gene: NA
clone size: NA
V gene: TRBV5-1
J gene: TRBJ2-5
CDR3 protein: CASALGGGETQYF
CDR3 DNA: TGCGCCAGCGCCCTCGGGGGAGGCGAGACCCAGTACTTC

D gene: NA
clone size: NA
V gene: TRBV28
J gene: TRBJ1-2
CDR3 protein: CAILQAVYGYTF
CDR3 DNA: TGTGCCATACTACAGGCGGTCTATGGCTACACCTTC

D gene: TRBD2
clone size: NA
V gene: TRBV16
J gene: TRBJ2-3
CDR3 protein: CASSQWSGISGPTDTQYF
CDR3 DNA: TGTGCCAGCAGCCAATGGAGCGGGATTAGCGGGCCCACAGATACGCAGTATTTT

D gene: TRBD1
clone size: once
V gene: TRBV7-8
J gene: TRBJ1-2
CDR3 protein: CASSMNRDRGRGYTF
CDR3 DNA: TGTGCCAGCAGCATGAACCGGGACAGGGGGCGAGGCTACACCTTC

D gene: TRBD2
clone size: NA
V gene: TRBV5-4
J gene: TRBJ2-3
CDR3 protein: CASRSAGALTDTQYF
CDR3 DNA: TGTGCCAGCAGGTCAGCGGGGGCACTCACAGATACGCAGTATTTT

D gene: NA
clone size: NA
V gene: TRBV6-4
J gene: TRBJ1-1
CDR3 protein: CASSVGSNTEAFF
CDR3 DNA: TGTGCCAGCAGTGTCGGGTCGAACACTGAAGCTTTCTTT

D gene: TRBD1
clone size: NA
V gene: TRBV5-6
J gene: TRBJ2-7
CDR3 protein: CASSLSSQGVREQYF
CDR3 DNA: TGTGCCAGCAGCTTGTCTTCGCAGGGGGTTAGGGAGCAGTACTTC

D gene: NA
clone size: NA
V gene: TRBV5-1
J gene: TRBJ1-2
CDR3 protein: CASSLDSSSNYGYTF
CDR3 DNA: TGCGCCAGCAGCTTGGACAGCTCCTCTAACTATGGCTACACCTTC

D gene: TRBD2
clone size: NA
V gene: TRBV12-5
J gene: TRBJ2-5
CDR3 protein: CASATSRTQETQYF
CDR3 DNA: TGTGCTAGTGCGACTAGCAGGACCCAAGAGACCCAGTACTTC

D gene: TRBD1
clone size: NA
V gene: TRBV29-1
J gene: TRBJ1-5
CDR3 protein: CSVGQQNQPQHF
CDR3 DNA: TGCAGCGTGGGACAGCAGAATCAGCCCCAGCATTTT

D gene: NA
clone size: few
V gene: TRBV28
J gene: TRBJ1-4
CDR3 protein: CASSYNEQGREEKLFF
CDR3 DNA: TGTGCCAGCAGCTACAACGAACAGGGAAGAGAGGAAAAACTGTTTTTT

D gene: TRBD1
clone size: NA
V gene: TRBV18
J gene: TRBJ2-7
CDR3 protein: CASSPGTGLGEQYF
CDR3 DNA: TGTGCCAGCTCACCAGGGACAGGGTTGGGCGAGCAGTACTTC

D gene: NA
clone size: NA
V gene: TRBV2
J gene: TRBJ2-3
CDR3 protein: CASSAVRDTQYF
CDR3 DNA: TGTGCCAGCAGTGCAGTCCGCGATACGCAGTATTTT

D gene: TRBD2
clone size: NA
V gene: TRBV2
J gene: TRBJ2-3
CDR3 protein: CASSEGSGGASDTQYF
CDR3 DNA: TGTGCCAGCAGTGAAGGGAGCGGGGGGGCCTCAGATACGCAGTATTTT

D gene: NA
clone size: NA
V gene: TRBV7-2
J gene: TRBJ2-7
CDR3 protein: CASSFRVGGYEQYF
CDR3 DNA: TGTGCCAGCAGCTTCAGGGTGGGCGGCTACGAGCAGTACTTC